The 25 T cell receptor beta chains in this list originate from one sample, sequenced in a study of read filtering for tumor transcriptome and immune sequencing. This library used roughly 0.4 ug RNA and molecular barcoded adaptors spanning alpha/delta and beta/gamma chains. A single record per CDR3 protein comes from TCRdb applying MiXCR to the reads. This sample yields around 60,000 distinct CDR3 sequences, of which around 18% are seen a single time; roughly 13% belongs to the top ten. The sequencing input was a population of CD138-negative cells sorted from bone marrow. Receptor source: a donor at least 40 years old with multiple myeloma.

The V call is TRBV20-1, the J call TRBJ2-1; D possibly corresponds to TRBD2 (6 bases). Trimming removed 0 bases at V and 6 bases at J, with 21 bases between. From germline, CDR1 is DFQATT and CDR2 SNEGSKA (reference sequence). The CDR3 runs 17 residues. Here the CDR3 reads CSARDPRTIGSVNEQFF. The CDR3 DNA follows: TGCAGTGCTAGAGACCCACGTACTATCGGGAGTGTCAATGAGCAGTTCTTC.

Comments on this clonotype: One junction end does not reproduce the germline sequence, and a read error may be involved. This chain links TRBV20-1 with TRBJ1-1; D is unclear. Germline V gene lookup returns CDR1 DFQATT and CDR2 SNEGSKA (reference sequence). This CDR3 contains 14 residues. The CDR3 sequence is CGAGFARVNTEAFF. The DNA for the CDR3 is TGCGGTGCTGGGTTTGCGAGGGTGAACACTGAAGCTTTCTTT.

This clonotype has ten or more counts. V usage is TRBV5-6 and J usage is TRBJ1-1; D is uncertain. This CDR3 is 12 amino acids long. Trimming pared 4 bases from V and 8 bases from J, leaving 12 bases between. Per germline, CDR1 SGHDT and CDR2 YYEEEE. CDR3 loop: CASSRSSREAFF. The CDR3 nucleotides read TGTGCCAGCAGCAGAAGTAGTCGGGAAGCTTTCTTT.

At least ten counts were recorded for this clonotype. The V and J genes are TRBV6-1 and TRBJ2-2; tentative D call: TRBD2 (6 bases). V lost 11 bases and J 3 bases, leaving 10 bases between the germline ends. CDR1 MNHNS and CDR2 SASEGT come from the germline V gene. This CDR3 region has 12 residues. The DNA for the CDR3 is TGTGCCTCGCGGAGGGACACCGGGGAGCTGTTTTTT. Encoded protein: CASRRDTGELFF.

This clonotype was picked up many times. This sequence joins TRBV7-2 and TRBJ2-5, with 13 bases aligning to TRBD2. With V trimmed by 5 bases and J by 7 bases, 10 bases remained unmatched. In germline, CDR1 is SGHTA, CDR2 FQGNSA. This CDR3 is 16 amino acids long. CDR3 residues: CASSRLAGGPRGTQYF. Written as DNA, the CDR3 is TGTGCCAGCAGCCGACTAGCGGGAGGCCCAAGAGGGACCCAGTACTTC. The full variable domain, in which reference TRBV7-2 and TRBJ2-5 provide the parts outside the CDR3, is GAGVSQSPSNKVTEKGKDVELRCDPISGHTALYWYRQSLGQGLEFLIYFQGNSAPDKSGLPSDRFSAERTGGSVSTLTIQRTQQEDSAVYLCASSRLAGGPRGTQYFGPGTRLLVL.

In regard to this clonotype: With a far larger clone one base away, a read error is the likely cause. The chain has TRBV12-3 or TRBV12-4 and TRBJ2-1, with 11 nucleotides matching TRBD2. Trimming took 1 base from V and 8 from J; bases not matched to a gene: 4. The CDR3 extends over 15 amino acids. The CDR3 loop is CASSLVAGGSDEQFF. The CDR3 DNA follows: TGTGCCAGCAGTTTAGTAGCGGGAGGGAGTGATGAGCAGTTCTTC.

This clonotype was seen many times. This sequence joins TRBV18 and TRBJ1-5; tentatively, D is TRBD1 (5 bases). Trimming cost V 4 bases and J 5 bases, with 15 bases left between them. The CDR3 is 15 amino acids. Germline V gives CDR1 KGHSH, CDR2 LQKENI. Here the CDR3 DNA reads TGTGCCAGCTCACAACGGGACGGCTTCGATCAGCCCCAGCATTTT. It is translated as CASSQRDGFDQPQHF.

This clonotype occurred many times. The CDR3 DNA reads as TGTGCCACCAGTGACGGGGGCTCCTACAATGAGCAGTTCTTC. Translated, it gives CATSDGGSYNEQFF. This sequence joins TRBV24-1 and TRBJ2-1; maybe TRBD2 (6 bases). Trimming cost V 4 bases and J 0 bases, with 6 bases left between them. Germline-derived CDR1 and CDR2 are KGHDR and SFDVKD. This CDR3 is 14 amino acids long.

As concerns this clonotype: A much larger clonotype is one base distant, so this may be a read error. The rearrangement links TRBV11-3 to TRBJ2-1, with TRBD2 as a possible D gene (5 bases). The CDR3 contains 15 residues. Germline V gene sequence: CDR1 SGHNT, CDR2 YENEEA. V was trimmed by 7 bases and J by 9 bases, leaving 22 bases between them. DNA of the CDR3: TGTGCCAGCAACGCGTCCTGGGAGCCGGACCGTGAGCAGTTCTTC. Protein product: CASNASWEPDREQFF.

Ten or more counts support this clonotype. The CDR3 DNA is TGCAGTGCTAAGATAGCGGGGGGGTCAGATACGCAGTATTTT. Translation: CSAKIAGGSDTQYF. The chain employs TRBV20-1 and TRBJ2-3, with 11 positions matching TRBD2. V lost 4 bases to trimming and J lost 4 bases; unmatched junction nucleotides: 4. Germline CDR1 reads DFQATT; CDR2 reads SNEGSKA (reference sequence). There are 14 residues in the CDR3.

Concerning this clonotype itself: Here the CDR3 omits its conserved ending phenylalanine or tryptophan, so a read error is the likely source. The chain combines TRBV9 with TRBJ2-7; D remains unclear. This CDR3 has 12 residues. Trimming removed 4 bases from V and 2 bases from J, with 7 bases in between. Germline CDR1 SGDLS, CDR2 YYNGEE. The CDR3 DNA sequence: TGTGCCAGCAGCCGTATCCCCTACGAGCAGTACCTC. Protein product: CASSRIPYEQYL.

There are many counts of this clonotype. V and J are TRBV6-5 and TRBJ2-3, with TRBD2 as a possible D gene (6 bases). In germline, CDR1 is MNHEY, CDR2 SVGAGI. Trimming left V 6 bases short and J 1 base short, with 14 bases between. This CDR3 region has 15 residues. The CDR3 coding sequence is TGTGCCAGCAGGGGTTCGGGAGCTGGCACAGATACGCAGTATTTT. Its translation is CASRGSGAGTDTQYF.

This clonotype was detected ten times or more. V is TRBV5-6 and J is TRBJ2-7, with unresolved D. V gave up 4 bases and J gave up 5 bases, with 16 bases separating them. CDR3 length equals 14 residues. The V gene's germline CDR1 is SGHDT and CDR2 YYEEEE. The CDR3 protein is CASSEDHHRNEQYF. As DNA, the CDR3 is TGTGCCAGCAGCGAGGACCACCATCGGAACGAGCAGTACTTC.

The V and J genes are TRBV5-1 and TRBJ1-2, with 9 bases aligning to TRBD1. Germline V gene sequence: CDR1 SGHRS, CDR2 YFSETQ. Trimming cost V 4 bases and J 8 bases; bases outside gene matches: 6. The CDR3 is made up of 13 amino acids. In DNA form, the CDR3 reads TGCGCCAGCAGCCCAGGGACAGGGTTCGGCTACACCTTC. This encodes CASSPGTGFGYTF.

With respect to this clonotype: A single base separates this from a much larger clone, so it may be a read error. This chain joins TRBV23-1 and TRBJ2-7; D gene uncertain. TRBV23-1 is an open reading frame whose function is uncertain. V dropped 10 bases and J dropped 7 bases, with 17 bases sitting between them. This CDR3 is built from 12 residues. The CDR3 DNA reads TGCGCCACGAGGAGTGGGTGTAGGGAGCAGTACTTC. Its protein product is CATRSGCREQYF.

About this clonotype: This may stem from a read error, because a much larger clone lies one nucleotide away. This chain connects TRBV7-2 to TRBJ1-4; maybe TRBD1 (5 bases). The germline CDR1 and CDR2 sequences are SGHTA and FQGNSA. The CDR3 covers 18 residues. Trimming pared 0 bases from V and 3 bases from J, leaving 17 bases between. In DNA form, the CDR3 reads TGTGCCAGCAGCTTAGCGAGTGACGGGACGGGACCTAATGAAAAACTGTTTTTT. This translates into CASSLASDGTGPNEKLFF.

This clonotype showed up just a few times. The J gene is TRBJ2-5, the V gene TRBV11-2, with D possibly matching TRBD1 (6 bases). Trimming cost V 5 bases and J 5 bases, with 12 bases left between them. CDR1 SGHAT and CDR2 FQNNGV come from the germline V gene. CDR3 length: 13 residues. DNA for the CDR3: TGTGCCAGCAGCCCCAGGGGCGGGGAGACCCAGTACTTC. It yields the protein CASSPRGGETQYF.

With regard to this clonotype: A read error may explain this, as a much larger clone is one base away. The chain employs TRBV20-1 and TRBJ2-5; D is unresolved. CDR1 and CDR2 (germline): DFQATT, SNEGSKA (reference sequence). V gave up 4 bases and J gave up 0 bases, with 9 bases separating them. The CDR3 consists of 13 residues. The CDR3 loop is CSAIDPNQETQYF. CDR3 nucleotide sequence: TGCAGTGCTATAGACCCCAACCAAGAGACCCAGTACTTC.

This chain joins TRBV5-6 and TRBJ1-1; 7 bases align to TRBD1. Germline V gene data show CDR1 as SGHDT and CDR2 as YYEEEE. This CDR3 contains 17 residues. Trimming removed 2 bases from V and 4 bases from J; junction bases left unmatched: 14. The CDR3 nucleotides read TGTGCCAGCAGCTTCAGGGGTATAGGGGGCTTCGGCACTGAAGCTTTCTTT. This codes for CASSFRGIGGFGTEAFF.

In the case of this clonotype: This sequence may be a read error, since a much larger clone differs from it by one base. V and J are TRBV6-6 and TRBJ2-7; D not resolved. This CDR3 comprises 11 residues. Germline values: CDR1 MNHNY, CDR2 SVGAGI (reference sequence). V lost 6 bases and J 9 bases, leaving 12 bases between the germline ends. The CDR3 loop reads CASSYMIRQYF. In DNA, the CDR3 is TGTGCCAGCAGCTATATGATAAGGCAGTACTTC.

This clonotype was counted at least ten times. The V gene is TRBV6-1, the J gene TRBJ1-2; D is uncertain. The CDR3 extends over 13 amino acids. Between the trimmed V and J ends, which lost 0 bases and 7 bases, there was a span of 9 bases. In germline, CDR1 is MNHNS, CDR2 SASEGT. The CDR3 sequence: CASSEARFIGYTF. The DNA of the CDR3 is TGTGCCAGCAGTGAAGCGCGCTTCATTGGCTACACCTTC.

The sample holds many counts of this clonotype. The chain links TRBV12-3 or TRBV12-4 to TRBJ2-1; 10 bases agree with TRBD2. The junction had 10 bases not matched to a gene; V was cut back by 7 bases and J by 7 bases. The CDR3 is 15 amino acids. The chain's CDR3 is CASTPLAGARNEQFF. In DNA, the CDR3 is TGTGCCAGCACCCCTCTAGCGGGGGCTAGGAATGAGCAGTTCTTC.

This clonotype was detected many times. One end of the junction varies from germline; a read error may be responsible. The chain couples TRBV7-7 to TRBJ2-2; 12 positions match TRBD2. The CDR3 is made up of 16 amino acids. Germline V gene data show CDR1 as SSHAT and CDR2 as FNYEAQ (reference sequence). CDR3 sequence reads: CASSAGLAGTTGELFF. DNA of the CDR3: TGTGCTAGCAGCGCAGGACTAGCGGGGACCACCGGGGAGCTGTTTTTT.

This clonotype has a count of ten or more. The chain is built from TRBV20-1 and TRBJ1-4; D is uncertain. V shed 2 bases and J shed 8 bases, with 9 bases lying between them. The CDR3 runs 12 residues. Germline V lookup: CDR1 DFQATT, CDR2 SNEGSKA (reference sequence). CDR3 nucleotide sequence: TGCAGTGCTAGATGGGTTGGGGAAAAACTGTTTTTT. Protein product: CSARWVGEKLFF.

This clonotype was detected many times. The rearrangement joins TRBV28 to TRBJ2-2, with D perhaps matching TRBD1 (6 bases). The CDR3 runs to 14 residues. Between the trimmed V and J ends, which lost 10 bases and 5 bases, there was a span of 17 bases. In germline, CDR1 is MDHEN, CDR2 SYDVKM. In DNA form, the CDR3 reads TGTGCCACCATTCCAGGGACACTTACCGGGGAGCTGTTTTTT. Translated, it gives CATIPGTLTGELFF.